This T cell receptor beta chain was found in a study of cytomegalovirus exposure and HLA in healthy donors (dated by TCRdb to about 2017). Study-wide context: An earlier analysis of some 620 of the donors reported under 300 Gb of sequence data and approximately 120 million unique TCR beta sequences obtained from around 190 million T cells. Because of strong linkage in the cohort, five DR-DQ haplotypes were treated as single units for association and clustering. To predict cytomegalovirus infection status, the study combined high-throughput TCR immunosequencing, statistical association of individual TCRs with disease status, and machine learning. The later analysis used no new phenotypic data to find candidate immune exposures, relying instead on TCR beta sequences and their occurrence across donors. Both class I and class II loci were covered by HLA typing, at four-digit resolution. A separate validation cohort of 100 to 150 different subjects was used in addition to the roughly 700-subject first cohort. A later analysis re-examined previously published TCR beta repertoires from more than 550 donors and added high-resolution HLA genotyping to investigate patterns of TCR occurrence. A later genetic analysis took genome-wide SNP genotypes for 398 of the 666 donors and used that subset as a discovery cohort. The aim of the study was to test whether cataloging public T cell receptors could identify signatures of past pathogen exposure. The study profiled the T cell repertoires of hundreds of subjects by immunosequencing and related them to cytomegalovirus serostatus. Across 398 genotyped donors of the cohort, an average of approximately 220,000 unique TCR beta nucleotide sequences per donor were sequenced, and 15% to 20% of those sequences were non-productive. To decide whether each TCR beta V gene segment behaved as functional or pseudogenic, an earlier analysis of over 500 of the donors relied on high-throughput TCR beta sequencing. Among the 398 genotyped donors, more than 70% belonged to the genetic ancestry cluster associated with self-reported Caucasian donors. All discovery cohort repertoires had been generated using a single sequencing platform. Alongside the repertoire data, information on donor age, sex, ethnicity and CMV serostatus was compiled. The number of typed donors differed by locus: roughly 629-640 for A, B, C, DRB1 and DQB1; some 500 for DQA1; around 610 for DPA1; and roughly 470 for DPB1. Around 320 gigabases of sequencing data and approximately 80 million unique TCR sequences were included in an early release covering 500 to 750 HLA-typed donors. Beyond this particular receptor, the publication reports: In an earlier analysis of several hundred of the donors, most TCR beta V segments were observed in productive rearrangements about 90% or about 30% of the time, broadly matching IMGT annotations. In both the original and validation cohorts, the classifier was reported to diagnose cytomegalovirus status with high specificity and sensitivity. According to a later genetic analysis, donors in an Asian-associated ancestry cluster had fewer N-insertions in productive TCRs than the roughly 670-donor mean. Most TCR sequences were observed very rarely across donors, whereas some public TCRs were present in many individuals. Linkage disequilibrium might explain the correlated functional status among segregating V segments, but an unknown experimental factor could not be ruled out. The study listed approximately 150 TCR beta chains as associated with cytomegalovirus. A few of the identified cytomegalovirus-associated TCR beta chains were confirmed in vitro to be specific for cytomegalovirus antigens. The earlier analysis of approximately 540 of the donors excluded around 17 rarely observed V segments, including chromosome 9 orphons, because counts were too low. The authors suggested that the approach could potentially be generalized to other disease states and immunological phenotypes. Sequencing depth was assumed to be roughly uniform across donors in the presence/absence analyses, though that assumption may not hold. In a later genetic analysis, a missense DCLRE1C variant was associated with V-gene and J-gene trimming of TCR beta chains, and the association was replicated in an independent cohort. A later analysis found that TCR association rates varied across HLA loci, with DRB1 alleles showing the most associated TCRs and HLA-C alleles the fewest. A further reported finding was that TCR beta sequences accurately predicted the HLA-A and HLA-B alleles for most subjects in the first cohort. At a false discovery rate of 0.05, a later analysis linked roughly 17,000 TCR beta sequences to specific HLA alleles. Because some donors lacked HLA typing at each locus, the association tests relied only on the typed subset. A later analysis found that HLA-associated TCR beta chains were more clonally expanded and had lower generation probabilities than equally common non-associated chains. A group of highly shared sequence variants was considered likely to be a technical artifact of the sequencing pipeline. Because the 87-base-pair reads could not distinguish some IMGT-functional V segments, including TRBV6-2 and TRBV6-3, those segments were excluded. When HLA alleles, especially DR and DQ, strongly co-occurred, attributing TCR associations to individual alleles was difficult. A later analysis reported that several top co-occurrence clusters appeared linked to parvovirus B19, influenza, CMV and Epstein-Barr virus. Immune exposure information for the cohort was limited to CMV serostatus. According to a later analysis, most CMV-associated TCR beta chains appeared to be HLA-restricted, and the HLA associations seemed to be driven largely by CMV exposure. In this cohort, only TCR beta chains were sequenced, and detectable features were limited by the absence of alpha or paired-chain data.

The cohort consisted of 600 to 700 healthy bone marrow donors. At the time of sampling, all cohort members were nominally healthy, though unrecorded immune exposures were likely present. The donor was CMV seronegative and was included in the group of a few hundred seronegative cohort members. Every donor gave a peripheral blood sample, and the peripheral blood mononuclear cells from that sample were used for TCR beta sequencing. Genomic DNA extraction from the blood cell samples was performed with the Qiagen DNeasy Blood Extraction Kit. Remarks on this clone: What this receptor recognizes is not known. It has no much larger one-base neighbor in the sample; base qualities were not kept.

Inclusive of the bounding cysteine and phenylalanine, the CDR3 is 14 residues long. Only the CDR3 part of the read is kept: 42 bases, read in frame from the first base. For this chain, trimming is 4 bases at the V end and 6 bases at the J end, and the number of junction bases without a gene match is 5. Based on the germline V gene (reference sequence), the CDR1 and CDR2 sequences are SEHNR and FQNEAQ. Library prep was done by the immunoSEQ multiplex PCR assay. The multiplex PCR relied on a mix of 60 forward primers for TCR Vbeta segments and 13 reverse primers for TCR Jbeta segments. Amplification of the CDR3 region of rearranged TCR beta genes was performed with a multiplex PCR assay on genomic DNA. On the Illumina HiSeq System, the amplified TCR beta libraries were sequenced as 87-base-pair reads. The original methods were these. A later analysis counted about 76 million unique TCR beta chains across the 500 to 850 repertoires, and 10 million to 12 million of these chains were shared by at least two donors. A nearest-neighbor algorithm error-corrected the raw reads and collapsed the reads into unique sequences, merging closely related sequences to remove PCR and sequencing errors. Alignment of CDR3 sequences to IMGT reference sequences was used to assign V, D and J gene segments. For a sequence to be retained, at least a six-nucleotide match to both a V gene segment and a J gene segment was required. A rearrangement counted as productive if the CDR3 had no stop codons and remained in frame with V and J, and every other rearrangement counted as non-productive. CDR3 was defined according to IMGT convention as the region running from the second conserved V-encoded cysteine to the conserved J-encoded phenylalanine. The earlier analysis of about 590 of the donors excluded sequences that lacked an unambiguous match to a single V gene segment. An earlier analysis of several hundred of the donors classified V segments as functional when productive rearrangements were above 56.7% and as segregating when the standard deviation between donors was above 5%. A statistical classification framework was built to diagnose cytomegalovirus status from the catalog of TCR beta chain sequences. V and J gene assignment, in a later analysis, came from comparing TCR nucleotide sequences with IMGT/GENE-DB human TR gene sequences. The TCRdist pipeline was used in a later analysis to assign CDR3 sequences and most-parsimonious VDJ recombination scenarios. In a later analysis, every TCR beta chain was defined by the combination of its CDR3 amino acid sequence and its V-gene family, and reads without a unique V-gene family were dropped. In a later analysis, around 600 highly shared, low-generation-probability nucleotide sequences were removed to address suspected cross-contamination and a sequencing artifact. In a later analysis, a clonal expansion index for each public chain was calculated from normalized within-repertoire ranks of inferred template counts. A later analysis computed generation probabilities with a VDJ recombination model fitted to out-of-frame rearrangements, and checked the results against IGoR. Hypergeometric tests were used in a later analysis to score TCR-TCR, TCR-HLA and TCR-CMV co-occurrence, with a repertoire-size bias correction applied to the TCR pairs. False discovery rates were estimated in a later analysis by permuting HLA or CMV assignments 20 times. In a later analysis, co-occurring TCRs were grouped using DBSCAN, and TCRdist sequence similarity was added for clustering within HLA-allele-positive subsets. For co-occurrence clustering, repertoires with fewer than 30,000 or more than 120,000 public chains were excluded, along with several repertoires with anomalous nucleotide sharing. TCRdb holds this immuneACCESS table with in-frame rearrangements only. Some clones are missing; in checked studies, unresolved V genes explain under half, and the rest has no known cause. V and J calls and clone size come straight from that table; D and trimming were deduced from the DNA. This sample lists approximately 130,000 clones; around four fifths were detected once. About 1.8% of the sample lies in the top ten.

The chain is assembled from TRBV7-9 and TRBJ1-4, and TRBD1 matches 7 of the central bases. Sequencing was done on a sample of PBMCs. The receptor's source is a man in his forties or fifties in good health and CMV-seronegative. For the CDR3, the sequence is CASSSQGTDEKLFF. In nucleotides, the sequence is TGTGCCAGCAGCTCACAAGGGACAGATGAAAAACTGTTTTTT.